This T cell receptor beta chain was captured in a study of blood T cell repertoires in COVID-19. This CDR3 has 14 amino acids. Germline CDR1 reads SGHTA; CDR2 reads FQGNSA. Measured with immunoSEQ multiplex PCR; TCRdb has only the in-frame clones, and not every one. The sample includes around 150,000 clones, around 82% of them seen just once. Remarks on this clone: Relative to the germline gene, one junction end is altered; a read error may explain this. At the DNA level, this CDR3 is encoded by other sequences in the same sample as well.

Sequenced input: peripheral blood. The chain is built from TRBV7-2 and TRBJ2-3; D is ambiguous. The sequence was obtained from a woman aged 40 to 50 with COVID-19, enrolled during active disease. The CDR3 nucleotides read TGTGCCAGCAGCTTCAATCCCCTCCCAGATACGCAATATTTT. Translation gives CASSFNPLPDTQYF. The complete variable domain, with remaining parts taken from reference TRBV7-2 and TRBJ2-3, reads GAGVSQSPSNKVTEKGKDVELRCDPISGHTALYWYRQSLGQGLEFLIYFQGNSAPDKSGLPSDRFSAERTGGSVSTLTIQRTQQEDSAVYLCASSFNPLPDTQYFGPGTRLTVL.